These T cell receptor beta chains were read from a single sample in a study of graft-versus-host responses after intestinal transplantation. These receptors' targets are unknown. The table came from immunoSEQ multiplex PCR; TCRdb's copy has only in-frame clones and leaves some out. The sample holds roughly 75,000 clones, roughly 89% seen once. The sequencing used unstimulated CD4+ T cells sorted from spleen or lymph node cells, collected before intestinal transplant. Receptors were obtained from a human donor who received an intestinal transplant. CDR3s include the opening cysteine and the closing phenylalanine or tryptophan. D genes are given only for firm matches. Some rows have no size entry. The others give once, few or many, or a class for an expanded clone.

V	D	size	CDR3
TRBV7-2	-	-	CASRPLQEAYEQYF
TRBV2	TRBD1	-	CASSAGQGFTGELFF
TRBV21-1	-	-	CASSSGTSGKNEQYF
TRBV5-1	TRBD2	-	CASMERGGSDTQYF
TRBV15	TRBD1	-	CATRYGTGKETQYF
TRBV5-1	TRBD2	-	CASSLPRGGRTGELFF
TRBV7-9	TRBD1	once	CASSLGTGEGETQYF
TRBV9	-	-	CASSPRGDGTDTQYF
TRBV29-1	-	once	CSVFTSPRSREQYF
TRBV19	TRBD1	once	CASSRQGETQYF
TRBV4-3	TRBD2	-	CASSQVAGGNSYEQYF
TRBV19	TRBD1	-	CASSPGQGANLVFYYGYTF
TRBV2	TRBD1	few	CATTGQGKEKLFF
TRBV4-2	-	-	CASSQVTTAPHQRNEKLFF
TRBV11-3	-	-	CASSAPAGRNTEAFF
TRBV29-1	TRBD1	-	CSVAGDRVGNTEAFF
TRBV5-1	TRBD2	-	CASSLLGTSGGEQFF
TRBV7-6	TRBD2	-	CASSKGLAGSARNEQFF
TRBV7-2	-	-	CASSLFASQTDTQYF
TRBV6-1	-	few	CASNPWGGSYEQYF
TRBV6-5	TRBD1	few	CASRGTGGMPQHF
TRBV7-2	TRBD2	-	CASSLAWGAGGHYSYEQYF